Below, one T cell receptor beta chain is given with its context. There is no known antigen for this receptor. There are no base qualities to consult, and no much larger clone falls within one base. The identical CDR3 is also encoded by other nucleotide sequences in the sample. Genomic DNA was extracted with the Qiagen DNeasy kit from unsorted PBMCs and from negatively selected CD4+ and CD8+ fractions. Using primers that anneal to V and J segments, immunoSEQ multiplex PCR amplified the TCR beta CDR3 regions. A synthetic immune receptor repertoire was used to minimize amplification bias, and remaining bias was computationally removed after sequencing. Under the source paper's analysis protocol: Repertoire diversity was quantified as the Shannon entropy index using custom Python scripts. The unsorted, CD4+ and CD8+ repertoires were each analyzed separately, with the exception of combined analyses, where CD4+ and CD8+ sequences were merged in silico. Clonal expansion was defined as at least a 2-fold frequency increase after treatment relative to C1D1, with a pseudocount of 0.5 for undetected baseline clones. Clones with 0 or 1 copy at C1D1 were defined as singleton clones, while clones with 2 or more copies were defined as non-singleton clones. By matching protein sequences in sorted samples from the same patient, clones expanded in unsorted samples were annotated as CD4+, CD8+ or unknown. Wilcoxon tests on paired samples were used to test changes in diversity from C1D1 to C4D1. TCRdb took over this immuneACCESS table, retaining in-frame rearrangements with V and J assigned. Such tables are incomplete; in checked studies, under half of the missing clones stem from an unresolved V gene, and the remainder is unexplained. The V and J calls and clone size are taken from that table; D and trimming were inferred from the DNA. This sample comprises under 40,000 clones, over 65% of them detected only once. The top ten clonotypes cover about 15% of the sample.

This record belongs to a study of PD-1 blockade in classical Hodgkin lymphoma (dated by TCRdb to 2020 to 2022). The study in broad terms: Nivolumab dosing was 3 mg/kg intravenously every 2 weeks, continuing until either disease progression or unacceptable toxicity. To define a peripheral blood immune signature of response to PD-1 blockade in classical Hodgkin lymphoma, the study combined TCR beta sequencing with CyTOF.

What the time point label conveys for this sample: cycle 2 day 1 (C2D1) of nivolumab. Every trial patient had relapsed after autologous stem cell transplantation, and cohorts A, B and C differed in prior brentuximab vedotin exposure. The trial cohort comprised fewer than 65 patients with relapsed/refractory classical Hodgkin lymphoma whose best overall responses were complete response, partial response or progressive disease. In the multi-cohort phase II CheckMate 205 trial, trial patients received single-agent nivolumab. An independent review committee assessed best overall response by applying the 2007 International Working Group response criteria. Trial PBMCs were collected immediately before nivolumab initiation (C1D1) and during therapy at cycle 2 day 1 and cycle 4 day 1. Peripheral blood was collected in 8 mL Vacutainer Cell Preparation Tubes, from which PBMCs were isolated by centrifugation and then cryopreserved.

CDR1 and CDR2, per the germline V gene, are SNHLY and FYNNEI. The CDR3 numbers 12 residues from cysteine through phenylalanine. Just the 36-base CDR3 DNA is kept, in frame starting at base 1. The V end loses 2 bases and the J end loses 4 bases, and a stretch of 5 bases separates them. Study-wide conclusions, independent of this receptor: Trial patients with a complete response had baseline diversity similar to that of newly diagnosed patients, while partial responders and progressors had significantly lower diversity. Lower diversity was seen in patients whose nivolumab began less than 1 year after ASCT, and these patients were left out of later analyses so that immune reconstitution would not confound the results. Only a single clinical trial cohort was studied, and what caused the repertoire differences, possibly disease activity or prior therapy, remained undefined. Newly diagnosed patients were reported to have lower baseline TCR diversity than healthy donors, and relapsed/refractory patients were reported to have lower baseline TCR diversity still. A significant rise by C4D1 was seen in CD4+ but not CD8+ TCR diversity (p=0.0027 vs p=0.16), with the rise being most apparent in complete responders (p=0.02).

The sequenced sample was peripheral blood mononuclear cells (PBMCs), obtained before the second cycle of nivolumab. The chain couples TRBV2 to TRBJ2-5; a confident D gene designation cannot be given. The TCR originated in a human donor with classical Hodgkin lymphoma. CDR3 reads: CASSENRETQYF. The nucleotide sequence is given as TGTGCCAGCAGTGAAAACAGAGAGACCCAGTACTTC.